This T cell receptor beta chain derives from a study of shared clonotypes between healthy human individuals. Adult donors, all healthy and HIV-negative, had no recent acute infections or vaccinations. V was clipped by 3 bases and J by 10 bases, with 13 bases between them. The CDR3 spans 13 residues. Germline V gives CDR1 MNHNS, CDR2 SASEGT. Only in-frame clones appear in the TCRdb table, and some are missing; sequencing was by immunoSEQ multiplex PCR. The table includes 2 million to 2.5 million clones, about 90% detected once. The specimen sequenced was naive CD4+ T cells from PBMCs. Sample subset: CD45RA+ positively selected. The TCR originated in a man between 18 and 35 years old in good health. Some clones in this sample may be carry-over from other donors' samples. This rearrangement joins TRBV6-1 to TRBJ1-3; no definite D call. In DNA form, the CDR3 reads TGTGCCAGCAGTGATAAACCTCGAGTAACCATATATTTT. This gives the protein CASSDKPRVTIYF.